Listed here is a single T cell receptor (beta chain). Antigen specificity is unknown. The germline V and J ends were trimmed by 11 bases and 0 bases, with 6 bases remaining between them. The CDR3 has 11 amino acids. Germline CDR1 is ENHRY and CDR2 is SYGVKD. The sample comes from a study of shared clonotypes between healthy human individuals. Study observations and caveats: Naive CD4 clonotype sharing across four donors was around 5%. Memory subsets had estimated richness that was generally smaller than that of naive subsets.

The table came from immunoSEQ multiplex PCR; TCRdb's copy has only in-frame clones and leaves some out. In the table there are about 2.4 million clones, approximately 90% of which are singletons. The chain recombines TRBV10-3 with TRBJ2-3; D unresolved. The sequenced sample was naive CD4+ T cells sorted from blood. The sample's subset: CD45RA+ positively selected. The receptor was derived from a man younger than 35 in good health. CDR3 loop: CASQSTDTQYF. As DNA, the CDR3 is TGTGCCTCCCAGAGCACAGATACGCAGTATTTT.